This TCR beta chain is drawn from a study of blood T cell repertoires in COVID-19. In the source study's methods: Amplified reference gene primers provided the basis for estimating nucleated cell counts. The protocol was immunoSEQ multiplex PCR, while the TCRdb copy is restricted to in-frame clones and leaves out a portion. That table gives V, J and clone size, and the DNA gave D and trimming. There are around 480,000 clones in the sample; roughly 87% occur only once, and 0.65% to 0.9% lies in the top ten. This CDR3 spans 13 amino acids. V was trimmed by 6 bases and J by 6 bases, leaving 15 bases between them. Germline V CDR1 and CDR2: SNHLY, FYNNEI.

The chain carries TRBV2 and TRBJ2-7, with D maybe TRBD1 (7 bases). The source is a woman aged 18-35 years who had recovered from COVID-19. The sequencing input was PBMCs or T cells enriched from blood (not recorded which). The CDR3: CASREGAVGEQYF. DNA of the CDR3: TGTGCCAGCAGGGAGGGGGCGGTAGGCGAGCAGTACTTC.